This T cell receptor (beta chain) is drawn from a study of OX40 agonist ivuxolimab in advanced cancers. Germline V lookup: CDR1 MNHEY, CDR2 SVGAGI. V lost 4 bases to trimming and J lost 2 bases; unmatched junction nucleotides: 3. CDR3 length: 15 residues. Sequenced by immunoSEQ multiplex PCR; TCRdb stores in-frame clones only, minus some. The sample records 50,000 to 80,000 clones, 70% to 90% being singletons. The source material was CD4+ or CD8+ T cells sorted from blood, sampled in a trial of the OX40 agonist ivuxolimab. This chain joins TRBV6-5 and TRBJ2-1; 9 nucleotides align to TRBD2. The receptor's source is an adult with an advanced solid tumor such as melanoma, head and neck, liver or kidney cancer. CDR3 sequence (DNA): TGTGCCAGCAGTTTTAGCGGGAGTACCTACAATGAGCAGTTCTTC. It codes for CASSFSGSTYNEQFF.